This TCR beta chain was captured in a study of neurological immune-mediated disorders. Findings and caveats of the study: Across subjects, no CDR3 amino acid sequence appeared in expanded clones of more than one subject, a finding that suggested private repertoires in all groups. The greatest TCR clonal expansion occurred in HTLV-1-associated myelopathy and the least in multiple sclerosis, which fell below healthy controls.

TCRdb called the 5' RACE reads again in MiXCR, with one record for every CDR3 protein. The sample lists 50,000 to 65,000 distinct CDR3 sequences; roughly 4.8% were seen once. Unsorted libraries used 2 million PBMCs kept at -80 degrees C. This clonotype occurred many times. The antigen is unknown. The CDR3 contains 11 residues. V gave up 2 bases and J gave up 10 bases, with 11 bases separating them. Germline CDR1 SQVTM, CDR2 ANQGSEA. The sequencing input was PBMCs. This sequence originates from a woman between 45 and 60 years old with multiple sclerosis. V is TRBV29-1 and J is TRBJ1-1, with D tentatively TRBD1 (6 bases). The CDR3 loop is CSVEKDRIAFF. The CDR3, as DNA: TGCAGCGTTGAAAAGGACAGAATAGCTTTCTTT.